These 24 T cell receptor beta chains came from one sample sequenced in a study of blood T cells in healthy people across ages. A sample-barcoded 5' primer and a J-beta primer mix were used in a second PCR of roughly 6 to 12 cycles. TCRdb analysed the 5' RACE reads with MiXCR anew, one entry per CDR3 protein. The profile shows approximately 320,000 distinct CDR3 sequences, 27% of them singletons. The source material was blood. Source of these receptors: a woman between 70 and 85 years old in good health.

J is TRBJ2-1 and V is TRBV5-5; TRBD1 might be the D (6 bases). Germline V gene lookup returns CDR1 SGHKS and CDR2 YYEKEE (reference sequence). CDR3 size: 15 residues. V shed 0 bases and J shed 4 bases, with 11 bases lying between them. The CDR3 region has the DNA TGTGCCAGCAGCTTGGTAGGGGGAGAATACAATGAGCAGTTCTTC. Encoded protein: CASSLVGGEYNEQFF.

J is TRBJ2-3 and V is TRBV29-1; TRBD1 is a possible D gene (6 bases). Germline CDR1 SQVTM, CDR2 ANQGSEA. V was pared by 0 bases and J by 5 bases, with 6 bases between. The CDR3 is 12 amino acids. The CDR3 is CSVEEGGDTQYF. In nucleotides, the CDR3 is TGCAGCGTTGAAGAAGGGGGAGATACGCAGTATTTT.

V is TRBV7-3 and J is TRBJ2-3; 7 nucleotides match TRBD1. Germline lookup yields CDR1 SGHTA and CDR2 FQGTGA. Losses at the gene ends were 5 bases for V and 3 bases for J; bases not matched to a gene: 8. This CDR3 comprises 15 residues. In nucleotides, the CDR3 is TGTGCCAGCAGCGTCCCCAGGGGGATGACAGATACGCAGTATTTT. This codes for CASSVPRGMTDTQYF.

The chain recombines TRBV28 with TRBJ2-1; 8 bases align to TRBD2. Germline values: CDR1 MDHEN, CDR2 SYDVKM. This CDR3 spans 15 amino acids. J gave up 9 bases and V 7 bases, and 14 bases lay outside the gene matches. This chain's CDR3 is CASTPWGREDIEQFF. CDR3 DNA sequence: TGTGCCAGCACTCCCTGGGGGCGGGAGGACATTGAGCAGTTCTTC.

This clonotype was observed a handful of times. The chain uses TRBV11-3 and TRBJ1-2, with TRBD1 matching 7 bases. Germline loops: CDR1 SGHNT, CDR2 YENEEA. The CDR3 runs 16 residues. After removal of 2 bases from V and 7 bases from J, the junction contained 13 bases not matched to a gene. This CDR3 reads CASSLSRKTGKCGYTF. In nucleotides, the CDR3 is TGTGCCAGCAGCTTATCCCGAAAGACAGGGAAGTGTGGCTACACCTTC.

This clonotype was picked up a small number of times. This sequence joins TRBV28 and TRBJ2-5, with 13 bases lining up with TRBD2. The J call may be wrong; the DNA end is better matched by TRBJ2-7. The CDR3 runs to 17 residues. CDR1 and CDR2 from the germline V gene are MDHEN and SYDVKM. The CDR3 here is CASSLPRTSGSPYEQYF. DNA of the CDR3: TGTGCCAGCAGTTTGCCCCGGACTAGCGGGAGCCCCTACGAGCAGTACTTC.

This chain joins TRBV7-2 and TRBJ2-7; 9 bases align to TRBD2. V lost 0 bases and J lost 7; bases outside the gene matches: 7. Per germline, CDR1 SGHTA and CDR2 FQGNSA. The CDR3 extends over 15 amino acids. The CDR3 region is CASSLAAGGPREQYF. CDR3 nucleotide sequence: TGTGCCAGCAGCTTAGCGGCGGGAGGGCCGCGGGAGCAGTACTTC.

Turning to this clonotype: Since no conserved phenylalanine or tryptophan closes the CDR3, a read error is the likely cause. The chain has TRBV20-1 and TRBJ1-5; 8 nucleotides line up with TRBD1. The CDR3 runs to 12 residues. Germline lookup yields CDR1 DFQATT and CDR2 SNEGSKA (reference sequence). CDR3 nucleotides: TGCAGCCAAGGACAGGGTGGCCAGCCCCAGCATCTT. As protein: CSQGQGGQPQHL.

The genes are TRBV12-3 or TRBV12-4 and TRBJ2-3, with D possibly matching TRBD1 (5 bases). This CDR3 region has 14 residues. V was cut by 5 bases and J by 4 bases, with 13 bases left in between. The CDR3 coding sequence is TGTGCCAGCAGTCCCCCGACAGTTCCAGATACGCAGTATTTT. Translating it yields CASSPPTVPDTQYF.

This clonotype has just a few counts. This may come from a read error, since a much larger clone is one base off. Here the CDR3 omits its conserved ending phenylalanine or tryptophan, so a read error is the likely source. V usage is TRBV6-5 and J usage is TRBJ2-5; TRBD1 might be the D (6 bases). This CDR3 is 15 amino acids long. Trimming left V 8 bases short and J 2 bases short, with 18 bases between. The germline V gene has CDR1 MNHEY and CDR2 SVGAGI. CDR3 amino acids: CASRIEGQRQETQYL. Written as DNA, the CDR3 is TGTGCCAGCCGCATTGAGGGACAAAGGCAAGAGACCCAGTACCTC.

This clonotype was recorded at least ten times. The chain uses TRBV7-8 and TRBJ1-4; D may be TRBD1 (5 bases). Trimming pared 1 base from V and 6 bases from J, leaving 9 bases between. CDR1 SGHVS and CDR2 FQNEAQ come from the germline V gene. This CDR3 region has 14 residues. The CDR3 protein is CASSLGGGDEKLFF. In nucleotides, the CDR3 is TGTGCCAGCAGCTTAGGGGGAGGGGATGAAAAACTGTTTTTT.

This clonotype was seen a few times. The chain has TRBV6-1 and TRBJ2-5; possible D gene TRBD2, 6 bases. Trimming left V 6 bases short and J 2 bases short, with 10 bases between. This CDR3 is 13 amino acids long. Germline V CDR1 and CDR2: MNHNS, SASEGT. The CDR3 loop is CASRTAGQETQYF. The DNA of the CDR3 is TGTGCCAGCAGGACGGCGGGGCAAGAGACCCAGTACTTC.

This clonotype appeared once. The V gene is TRBV20-1, the J gene TRBJ2-5; the D gene is possibly TRBD2 (7 bases). Germline values: CDR1 DFQATT, CDR2 SNEGSKA (reference sequence). Trimming left V 2 bases short and J 10 bases short, with 20 bases between. This CDR3 is 14 amino acids long. This CDR3 reads CSARWSGTPYDQYF. CDR3 sequence (DNA): TGCAGTGCTAGATGGAGCGGGACACCCTACGACCAGTACTTC.

This clonotype was detected only a few times. The rearrangement links TRBV20-1 to TRBJ2-7, with D perhaps being TRBD1 or TRBD2 (6 bases each). The CDR3 covers 12 residues. The germline V gene encodes CDR1 DFQATT and CDR2 SNEGSKA (reference sequence). The V gene lost 6 bases and the J gene lost 11 bases, with 20 bases spanning the gap. Here the CDR3 reads CSALGMDYREYF. The CDR3 coding sequence is TGCAGTGCACTAGGGATGGACTACAGGGAGTACTTC.

This clonotype showed up many times. The chain links TRBV10-3 to TRBJ1-2; 10 bases align to TRBD1. The CDR3 contains 15 residues. Germline loops: CDR1 ENHRY, CDR2 SYGVKD. Trimming at V came to 6 bases and at J to 0 bases, leaving 4 bases not matched to a gene. CDR3 in DNA: TGTGCCATCAGAGGACAGGGGGACTCTAACTATGGCTACACCTTC. This codes for CAIRGQGDSNYGYTF.

The CDR3 loop is CSGAGEGYGYTF. The CDR3 DNA is TGCAGCGGCGCGGGGGAAGGGTATGGCTACACCTTC. The rearrangement joins TRBV29-1 to TRBJ1-2; TRBD1 is a possible D gene (5 bases). This CDR3 comprises 12 residues. V lost 7 bases to trimming and J lost 5 bases, with 14 bases between them. Germline loops: CDR1 SQVTM, CDR2 ANQGSEA.

This clonotype occurred a few times. The chain links TRBV5-1 to TRBJ2-1; 7 bases align to TRBD2. CDR1 and CDR2 from the germline V gene are SGHRS and YFSETQ. Germline trimming cut 4 bases from V and 6 bases from J; bases unmatched to any gene: 13. The CDR3 spans 16 residues. CDR3 residues: CASSTGTGGLFNEQFF. CDR3 nucleotide sequence: TGCGCCAGCAGCACTGGGACGGGAGGTTTGTTCAATGAGCAGTTCTTC.

The chain is built from TRBV29-1 and TRBJ2-3; D is possibly TRBD2 (5 bases). The CDR3 has 13 amino acids. Germline-derived CDR1 and CDR2 are SQVTM and ANQGSEA. The germline V and J ends were trimmed by 5 bases and 2 bases, with 11 bases remaining between them. CDR3 bases: TGCAGCGTTCGGACTGAGCACACAGATACGCAGTATTTT. Protein product: CSVRTEHTDTQYF.

The V and J genes are TRBV12-3 or TRBV12-4 and TRBJ1-5, with 7 bases fitting TRBD1. V shed 6 bases, J shed 6 bases, and the junction held 8 bases outside the gene matches. The CDR3 runs to 14 residues. The CDR3 here is CASRETGSAQPQHF. DNA of the CDR3: TGTGCCAGCAGAGAGACAGGGTCGGCTCAGCCCCAGCATTTT.

J is TRBJ2-7 and V is TRBV20-1, with 9 bases aligning to TRBD2. Germline lookup yields CDR1 DFQATT and CDR2 SNEGSKA (reference sequence). CDR3 length: 15 residues. V lost 6 bases and J lost 3; bases outside the gene matches: 12. For the CDR3, the DNA is TGCAGTGCGGAACCGCGAGCGGGGGGCTACTACGAGCAGTACTTC. Protein sequence: CSAEPRAGGYYEQYF.

The chain combines TRBV5-1 with TRBJ2-1; the match to TRBD2 covers 7 bases. The DNA end lines up better with TRBJ2-7; the J call may be wrong. The germline V gene encodes CDR1 SGHRS and CDR2 YFSETQ. CDR3 size: 14 residues. The CDR3 coding sequence is TGCGCCAGCAGCCGCGGGGGAGTTGAAAACGAGCAGTACTTC. Residues: CASSRGGVENEQYF.

J is TRBJ1-4 and V is TRBV7-2; the D is unclear. Germline CDR1 is SGHTA and CDR2 is FQGNSA. The length of the CDR3 is 13 residues. Trimming took off 2 bases at V and 7 bases at J, with 8 bases between the two ends. CDR3 coding DNA: TGTGCCAGCAGCTTAAGTCCAAGTGAAAAACTGTTTTTT. It encodes CASSLSPSEKLFF.

The V gene is TRBV28, the J gene TRBJ1-2; TRBD1 agrees at 8 bases. Germline loops: CDR1 MDHEN, CDR2 SYDVKM. J was trimmed by 7 bases and V by 5 bases; bases with no gene match: 12. CDR3 length equals 15 residues. The CDR3 spells CASSPIQGASGGYTF. CDR3 coding DNA: TGTGCCAGCAGTCCGATCCAGGGGGCCAGCGGTGGCTACACCTTC.

This clonotype occurred a few times. The chain uses TRBV20-1 and TRBJ2-2; D might be TRBD1 or TRBD2, each matching 5 bases. The CDR3 length is 14 residues. The V end lost 4 bases, the J end lost 7 bases, and 16 bases lay between the germline ends. CDR1 is DFQATT, CDR2 SNEGSKA, per germline (reference sequence). DNA for the CDR3: TGCAGTGCTACGTCGGGGCGAGGAGGCGGGGAGCTGTTTTTT. This gives the protein CSATSGRGGGELFF.